This T cell receptor (beta chain) was retrieved from a study of OX40 agonist ivuxolimab in advanced cancers. This clone was counted a single time. Antigen unknown. Assay used: immunoSEQ multiplex PCR; TCRdb lists only in-frame clones, some missing. In the table there are around 84,000 clones, around nine tenths of which are singletons. Notes on the study in general: Expanded peripheral T cell antigen specificity was not determined. At 0.1 to 3.0 mg/kg, CD4+ and CD8+ blood T cells expanded clonally by week 6.

This TCR came from an adult with an advanced solid tumor such as melanoma, head and neck, liver or kidney cancer. This sample comprised CD4+ or CD8+ T cells sorted from blood, obtained in a trial of the OX40 agonist ivuxolimab.

The CDR3: CASSIGTGGLKAFF. As DNA, the CDR3 is TGTGCCAGTAGTATAGGGACAGGGGGCCTCAAAGCTTTCTTT. The V and J genes are TRBV19 and TRBJ1-1, with 11 bases aligning to TRBD1. J was trimmed by 9 bases and V by 1 base; bases with no gene match: 4. Germline V gene sequence: CDR1 LNHDA, CDR2 SQIVND (reference sequence). CDR3 length: 14 amino acids.